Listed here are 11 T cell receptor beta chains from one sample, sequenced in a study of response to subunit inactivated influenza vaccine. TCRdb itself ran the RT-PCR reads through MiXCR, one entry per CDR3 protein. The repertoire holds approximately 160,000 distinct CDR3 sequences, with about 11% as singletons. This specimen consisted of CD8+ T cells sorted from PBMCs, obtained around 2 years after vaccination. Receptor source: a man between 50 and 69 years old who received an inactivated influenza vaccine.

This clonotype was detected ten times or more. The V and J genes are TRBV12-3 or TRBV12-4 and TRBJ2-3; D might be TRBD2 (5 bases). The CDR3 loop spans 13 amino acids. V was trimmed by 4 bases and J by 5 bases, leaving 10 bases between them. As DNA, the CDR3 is TGTGCCAGCAGTTCCCTTCGGGGAGATACGCAGTATTTT. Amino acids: CASSSLRGDTQYF.

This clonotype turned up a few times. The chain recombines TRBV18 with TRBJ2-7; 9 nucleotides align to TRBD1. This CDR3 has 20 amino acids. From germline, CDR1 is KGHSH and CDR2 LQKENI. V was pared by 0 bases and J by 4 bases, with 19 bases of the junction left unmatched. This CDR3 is CASSPPLGQGRSGKLYEQYF. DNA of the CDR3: TGTGCCAGCTCACCACCGTTGGGACAGGGTCGGAGCGGGAAGCTTTACGAGCAGTACTTC.

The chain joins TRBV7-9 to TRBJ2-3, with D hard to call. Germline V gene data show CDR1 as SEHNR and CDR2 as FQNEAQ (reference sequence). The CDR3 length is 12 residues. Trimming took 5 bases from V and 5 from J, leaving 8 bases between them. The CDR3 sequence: CASSPDGDTQYF. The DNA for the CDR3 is TGTGCCAGCAGCCCGGACGGAGATACGCAGTATTTT.

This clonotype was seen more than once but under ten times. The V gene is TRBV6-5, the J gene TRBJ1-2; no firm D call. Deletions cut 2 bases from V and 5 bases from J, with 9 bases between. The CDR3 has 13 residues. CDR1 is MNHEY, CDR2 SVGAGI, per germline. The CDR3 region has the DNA TGTGCCAGCAGTTACCCGGGAGGTTATGGCTACACCTTC. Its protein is CASSYPGGYGYTF.

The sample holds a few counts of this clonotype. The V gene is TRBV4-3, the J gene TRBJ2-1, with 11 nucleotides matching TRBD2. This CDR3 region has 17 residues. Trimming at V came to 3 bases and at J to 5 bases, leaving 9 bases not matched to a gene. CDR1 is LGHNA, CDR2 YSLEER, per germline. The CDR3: CASSQNLPGLADNEQFF. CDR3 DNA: TGCGCCAGCAGCCAGAATTTGCCGGGACTAGCGGACAATGAGCAGTTCTTC.

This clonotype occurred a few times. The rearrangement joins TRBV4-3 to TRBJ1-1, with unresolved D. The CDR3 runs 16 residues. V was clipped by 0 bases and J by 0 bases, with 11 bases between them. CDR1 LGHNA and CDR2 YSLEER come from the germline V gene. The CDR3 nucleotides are TGCGCCAGCAGCCAAGATTGGTACGGCGTGAACACTGAAGCTTTCTTT. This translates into CASSQDWYGVNTEAFF.

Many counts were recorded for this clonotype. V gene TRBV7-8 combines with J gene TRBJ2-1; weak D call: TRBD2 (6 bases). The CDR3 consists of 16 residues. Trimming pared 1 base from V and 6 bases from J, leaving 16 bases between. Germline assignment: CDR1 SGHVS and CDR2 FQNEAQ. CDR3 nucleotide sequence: TGTGCCAGCAGCTTAGGGCCGGAGGGCTCAACCAATGAGCAGTTCTTC. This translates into CASSLGPEGSTNEQFF.

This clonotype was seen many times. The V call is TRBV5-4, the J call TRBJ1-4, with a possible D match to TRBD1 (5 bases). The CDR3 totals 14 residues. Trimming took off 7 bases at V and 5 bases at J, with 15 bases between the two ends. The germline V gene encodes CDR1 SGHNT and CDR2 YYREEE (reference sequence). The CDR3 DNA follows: TGTGCCAGCTCTTCTGACAGTTTAAATGAAAAACTGTTTTTT. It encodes CASSSDSLNEKLFF.

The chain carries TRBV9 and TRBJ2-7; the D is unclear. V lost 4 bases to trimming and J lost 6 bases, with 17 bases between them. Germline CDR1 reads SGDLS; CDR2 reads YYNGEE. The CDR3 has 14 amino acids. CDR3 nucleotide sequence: TGTGCCAGCAGCCCAGTCCGAACGGGTTTCGAGCAGTACTTC. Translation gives CASSPVRTGFEQYF.

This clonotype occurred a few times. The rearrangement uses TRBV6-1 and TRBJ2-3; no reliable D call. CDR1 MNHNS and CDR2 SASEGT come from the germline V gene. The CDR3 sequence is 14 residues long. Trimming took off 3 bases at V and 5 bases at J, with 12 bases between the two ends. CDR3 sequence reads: CASSDPVFRDTQYF. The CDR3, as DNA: TGTGCCAGCAGTGATCCAGTTTTCAGAGATACGCAGTATTTT.

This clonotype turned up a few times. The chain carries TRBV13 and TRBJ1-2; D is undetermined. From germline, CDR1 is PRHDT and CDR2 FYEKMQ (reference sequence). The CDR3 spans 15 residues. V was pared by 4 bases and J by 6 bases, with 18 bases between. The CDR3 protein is CASSSSYGPSHGYTF. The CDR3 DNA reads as TGTGCCAGCAGCTCGAGCTATGGGCCTAGCCATGGCTACACCTTC. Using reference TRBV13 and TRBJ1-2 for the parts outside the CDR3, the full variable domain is AAGVIQSPRHLIKEKRETATLKCYPIPRHDTVYWYQQGPGQDPQFLISFYEKMQSDKGSIPDRFSAQQFSDYHSELNMSSLELGDSALYFCASSSSYGPSHGYTFGSGTRLTVV.